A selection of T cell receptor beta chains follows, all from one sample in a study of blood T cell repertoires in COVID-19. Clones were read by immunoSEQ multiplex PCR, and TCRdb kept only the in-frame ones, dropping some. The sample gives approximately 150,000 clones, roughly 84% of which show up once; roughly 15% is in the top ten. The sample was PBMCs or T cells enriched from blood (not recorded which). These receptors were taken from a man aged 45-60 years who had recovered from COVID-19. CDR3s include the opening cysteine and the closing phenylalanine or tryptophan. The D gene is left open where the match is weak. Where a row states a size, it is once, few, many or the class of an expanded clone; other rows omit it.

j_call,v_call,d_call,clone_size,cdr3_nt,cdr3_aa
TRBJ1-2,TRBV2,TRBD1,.,TGTGCCAGCAGTGCACTAGGACAGGGCGATACCTATGGCTACACCTTC,CASSALGQGDTYGYTF
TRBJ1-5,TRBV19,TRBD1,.,TGTGCCAGTAGTATAGAATCAGGGGGCTTTAATCAGCCCCAGCATTTT,CASSIESGGFNQPQHF
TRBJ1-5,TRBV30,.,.,TGTGCCTGGAGTCTGACAGGACTTGGTAATCAGCCCCAGCATTTT,CAWSLTGLGNQPQHF
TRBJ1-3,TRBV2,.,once,TGTGCCAGCGCCGGGTCCCCCCGCTCTGGAAACACCATATATTTT,CASAGSPRSGNTIYF
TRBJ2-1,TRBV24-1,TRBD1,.,TGTGCCACCAGTGATTCTGGCAGGGGGCACAATGAGCAGTTCTTC,CATSDSGRGHNEQFF
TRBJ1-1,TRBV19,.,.,TGTGCCATACAAAGTCACAGGGCGGATGAAGCTTTCTTT,CAIQSHRADEAFF
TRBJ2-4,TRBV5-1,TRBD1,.,TGCGCCAGCAGCTTGGAAGTGACAGGGGTAAACATTCAGTACTTC,CASSLEVTGVNIQYF
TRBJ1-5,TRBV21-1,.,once,TGTGCCAGCAGCACAAGGACAGGCCTTTTCGGTAGCAATCAGCCCCAGCATTTT,CASSTRTGLFGSNQPQHF
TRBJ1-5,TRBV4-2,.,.,TGTGCCAGCAGCCAAGAAGCGGTTGGGGTTCAGCCCCAGCATTTT,CASSQEAVGVQPQHF
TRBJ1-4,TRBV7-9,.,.,TGTGCCAGCAGCTCCCCAGGGCTTAAGGTCGGGCGACTGTTTTTT,CASSSPGLKVGRLFF
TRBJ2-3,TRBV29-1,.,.,TGCAGCGTTGAAATCCCCCAGGGGCCTAGAGATACGCAGTATTTT,CSVEIPQGPRDTQYF
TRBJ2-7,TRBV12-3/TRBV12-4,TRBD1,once,TGTGCCAGCAGGGCCGGGACAGAATACGAGCAGTACTTC,CASRAGTEYEQYF
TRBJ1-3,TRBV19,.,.,TGTGCCAGTACCCTTGGACAGTCCTACTCTGGAAACACCATATATTTT,CASTLGQSYSGNTIYF
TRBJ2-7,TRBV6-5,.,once,TGTGCCAGCATTGCGGGGTTCTCCTACGAGCAGTACTTC,CASIAGFSYEQYF
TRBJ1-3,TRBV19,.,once,TGTGCCAGTAGTAAAGGAGGGGACGGAAACACCATATATTTT,CASSKGGDGNTIYF